Sequencing of this TCR beta chain was carried out in a study of T cell responses to AZD1222 COVID-19 vaccine. Study outcomes and limitations: With dominance at 160-218 and 743-854, vaccine-associated CD4 TCRs spanned spike. Seropositivity was recorded at baseline in only a handful of AZD1222 recipients. Most donors were white British and more were female, and clonal diversity was possibly underestimated. The study reported that nearly half of spike-specific TCRs target unmutated variant regions.

CDR1 and CDR2 (germline): SNHLY, FYNNEI. This CDR3 has 13 amino acids. After removal of 4 bases from V and 5 bases from J, the junction contained 1 base not matched to a gene. In this sample, this clone turned up a few times. The antigen remains unidentified. TCRdb's copy holds only in-frame clones and misses some; the assay was immunoSEQ multiplex PCR. The sample carries more than 90,000 clones, around 90% recorded once. The sequenced sample was peripheral blood, obtained 28 days after the second AZD1222 dose. The receptor's source is an adult who received the AZD1222 COVID-19 vaccine. This sequence joins TRBV2 and TRBJ1-1, with 10 bases that match TRBD1. CDR3 loop: CASSGDRGTEAFF. CDR3 nucleotide sequence: TGTGCCAGCAGTGGGGACAGGGGAACTGAAGCTTTCTTT. Based on the CDR3 plus reference TRBV2 and TRBJ1-1, the full variable domain is EPEVTQTPSHQVTQMGQEVILRCVPISNHLYFYWYRQILGQKVEFLVSFYNNEISEKSEIFDDQFSVERPDGSNFTLKIRSTKLEDSAMYFCASSGDRGTEAFFGQGTRLTVV.